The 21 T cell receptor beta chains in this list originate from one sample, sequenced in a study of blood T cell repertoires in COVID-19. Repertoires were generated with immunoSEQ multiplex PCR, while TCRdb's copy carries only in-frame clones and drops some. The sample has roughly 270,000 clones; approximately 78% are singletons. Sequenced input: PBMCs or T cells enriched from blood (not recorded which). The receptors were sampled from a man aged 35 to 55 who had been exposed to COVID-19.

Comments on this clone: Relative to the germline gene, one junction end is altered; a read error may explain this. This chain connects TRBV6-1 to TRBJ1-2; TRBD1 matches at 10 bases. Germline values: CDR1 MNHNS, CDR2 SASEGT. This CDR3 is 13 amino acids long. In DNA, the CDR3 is TGTGCCAGCAACCCGGGACAGGGGAATGGTTACACCTTC. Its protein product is CASNPGQGNGYTF.

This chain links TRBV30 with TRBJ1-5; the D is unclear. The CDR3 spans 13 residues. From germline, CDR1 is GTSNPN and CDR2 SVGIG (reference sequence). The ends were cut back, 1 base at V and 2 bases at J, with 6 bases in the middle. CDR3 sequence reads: CAWSGRGNQPQHF. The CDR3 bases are TGTGCCTGGAGTGGACGGGGCAATCAGCCCCAGCATTTT.

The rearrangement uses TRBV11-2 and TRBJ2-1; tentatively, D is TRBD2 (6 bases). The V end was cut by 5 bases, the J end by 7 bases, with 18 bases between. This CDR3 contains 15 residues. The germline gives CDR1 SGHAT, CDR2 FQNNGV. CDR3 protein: CASSPRGGIGNEQFF. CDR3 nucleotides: TGTGCCAGCAGCCCACGGGGCGGGATCGGGAATGAGCAGTTCTTC.

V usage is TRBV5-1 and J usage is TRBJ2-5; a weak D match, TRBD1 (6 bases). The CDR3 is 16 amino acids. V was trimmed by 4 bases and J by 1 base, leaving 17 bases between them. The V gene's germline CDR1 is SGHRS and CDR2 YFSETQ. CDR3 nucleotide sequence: TGCGCCAGCAGCGACAGCTCTACAGGGTTCCAAGAGACCCAGTACTTC. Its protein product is CASSDSSTGFQETQYF.

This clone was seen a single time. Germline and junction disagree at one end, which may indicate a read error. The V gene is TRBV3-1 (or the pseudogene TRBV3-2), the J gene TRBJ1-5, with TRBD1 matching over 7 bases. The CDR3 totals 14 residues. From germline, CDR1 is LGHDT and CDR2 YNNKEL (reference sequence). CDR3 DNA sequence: TGTGCCAGCGGCCAGGGGGGGATCAATCAGCCCCAGCATTTT. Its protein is CASGQGGINQPQHF.

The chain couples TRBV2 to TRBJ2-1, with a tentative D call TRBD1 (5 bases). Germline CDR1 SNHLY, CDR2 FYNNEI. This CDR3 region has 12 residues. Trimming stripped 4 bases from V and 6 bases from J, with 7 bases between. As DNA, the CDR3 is TGTGCCAGCAGTGGGCAGGGCAATGAGCAGTTCTTC. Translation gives CASSGQGNEQFF.

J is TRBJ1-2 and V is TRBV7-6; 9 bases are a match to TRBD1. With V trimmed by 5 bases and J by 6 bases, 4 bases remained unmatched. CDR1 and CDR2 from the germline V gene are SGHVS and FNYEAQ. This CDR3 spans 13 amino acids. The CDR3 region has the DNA TGTGCCAGCAGCCTACAGGGGGCGGATGGCTACACCTTC. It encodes CASSLQGADGYTF.

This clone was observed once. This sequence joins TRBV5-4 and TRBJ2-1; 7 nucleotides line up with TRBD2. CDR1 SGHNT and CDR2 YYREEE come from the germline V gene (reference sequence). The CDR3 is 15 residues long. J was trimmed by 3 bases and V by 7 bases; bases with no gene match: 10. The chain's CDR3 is CASGSGGNYYNEQFF. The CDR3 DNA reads TGTGCCAGCGGGTCCGGGGGGAACTACTACAATGAGCAGTTCTTC.

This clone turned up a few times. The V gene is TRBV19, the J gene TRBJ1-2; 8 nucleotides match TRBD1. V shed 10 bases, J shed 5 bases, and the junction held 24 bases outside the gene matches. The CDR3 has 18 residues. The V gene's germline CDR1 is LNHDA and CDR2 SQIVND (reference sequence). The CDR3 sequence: CATTDFGQGTHLGYGYTF. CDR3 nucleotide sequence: TGTGCCACTACAGACTTCGGACAGGGAACACACCTCGGGTATGGCTACACCTTC.

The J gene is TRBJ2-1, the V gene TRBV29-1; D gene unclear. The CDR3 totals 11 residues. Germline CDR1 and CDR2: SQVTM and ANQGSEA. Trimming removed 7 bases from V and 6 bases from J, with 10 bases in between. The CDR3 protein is CSASYGNEQFF. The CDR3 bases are TGCAGCGCTTCTTACGGCAATGAGCAGTTCTTC.

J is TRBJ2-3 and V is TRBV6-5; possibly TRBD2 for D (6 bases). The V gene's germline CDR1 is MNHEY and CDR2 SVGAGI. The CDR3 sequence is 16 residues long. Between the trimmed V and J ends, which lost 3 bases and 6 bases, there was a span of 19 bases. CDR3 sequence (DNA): TGTGCCAGCAGTTATAGCCCCACGGTCGGGGGTGATACGCAGTATTTT. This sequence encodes CASSYSPTVGGDTQYF.

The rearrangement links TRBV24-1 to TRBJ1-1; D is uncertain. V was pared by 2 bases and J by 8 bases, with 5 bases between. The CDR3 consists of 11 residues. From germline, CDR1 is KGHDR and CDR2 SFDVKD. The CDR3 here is CATSDSREAFF. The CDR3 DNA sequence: TGTGCCACCAGTGATTCGCGGGAAGCTTTCTTT.

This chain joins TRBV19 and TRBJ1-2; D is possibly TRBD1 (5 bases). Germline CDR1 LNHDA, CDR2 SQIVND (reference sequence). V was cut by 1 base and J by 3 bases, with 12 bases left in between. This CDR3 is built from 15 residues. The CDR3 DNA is TGTGCCAGTAGTATAGGGTGGGGCTCTGACTATGGCTACACCTTC. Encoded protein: CASSIGWGSDYGYTF.

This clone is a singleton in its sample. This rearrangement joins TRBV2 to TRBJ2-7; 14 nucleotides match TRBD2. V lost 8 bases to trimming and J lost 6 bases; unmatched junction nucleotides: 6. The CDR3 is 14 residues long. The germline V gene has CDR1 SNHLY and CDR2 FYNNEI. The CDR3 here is CASPGLAGGVEQYF. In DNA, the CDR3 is TGTGCCAGCCCCGGACTAGCGGGAGGTGTCGAGCAGTACTTC.

CDR3 in amino acids: CASSDRGVTNEKLFF. CDR3 bases: TGTGCCAGCAGTGACAGGGGGGTCACTAATGAAAAACTGTTTTTT. The chain recombines TRBV2 with TRBJ1-4, with 7 bases that match TRBD1. There are 15 residues in the CDR3. CDR1 is SNHLY and CDR2 is FYNNEI in the germline V gene. Unmatched junction bases numbered 3, after V lost 3 bases and J lost 2 bases.

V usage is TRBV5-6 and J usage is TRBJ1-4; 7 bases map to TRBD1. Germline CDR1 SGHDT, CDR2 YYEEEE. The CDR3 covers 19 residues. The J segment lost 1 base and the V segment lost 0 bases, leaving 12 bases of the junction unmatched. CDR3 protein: CASSLEQSQGRETNEKLFF. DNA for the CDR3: TGTGCCAGCAGCTTGGAACAGTCACAGGGGCGAGAAACTAATGAAAAACTGTTTTTT.

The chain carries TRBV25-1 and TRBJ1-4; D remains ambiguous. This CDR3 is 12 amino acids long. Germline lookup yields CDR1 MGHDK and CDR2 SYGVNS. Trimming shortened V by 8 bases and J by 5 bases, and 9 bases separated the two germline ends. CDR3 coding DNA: TGTGCCAGCGAGGCGGGGAATGAAAAACTGTTTTTT. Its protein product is CASEAGNEKLFF.

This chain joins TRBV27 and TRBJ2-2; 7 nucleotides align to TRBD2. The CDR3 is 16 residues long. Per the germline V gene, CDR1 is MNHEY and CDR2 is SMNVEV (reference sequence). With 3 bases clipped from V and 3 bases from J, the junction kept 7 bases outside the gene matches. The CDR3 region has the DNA TGTGCCAGCAGTTTTGGGGGTAGCGGGTACACCGGGGAGCTGTTTTTT. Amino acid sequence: CASSFGGSGYTGELFF.

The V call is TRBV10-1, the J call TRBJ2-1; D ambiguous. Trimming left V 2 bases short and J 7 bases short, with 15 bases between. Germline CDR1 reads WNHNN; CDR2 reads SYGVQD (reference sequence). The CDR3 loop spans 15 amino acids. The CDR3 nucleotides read TGCGCCAGCAGTGAGGCCTCGCCCCCCAGAAATGAGCAGTTCTTC. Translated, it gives CASSEASPPRNEQFF.

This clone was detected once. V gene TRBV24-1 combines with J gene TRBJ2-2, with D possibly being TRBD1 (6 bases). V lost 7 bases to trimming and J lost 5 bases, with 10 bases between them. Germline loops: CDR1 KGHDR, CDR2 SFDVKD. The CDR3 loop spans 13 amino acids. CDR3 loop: CATRNRVTGELFF. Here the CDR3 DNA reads TGTGCCACCAGGAACAGGGTAACCGGGGAGCTGTTTTTT.

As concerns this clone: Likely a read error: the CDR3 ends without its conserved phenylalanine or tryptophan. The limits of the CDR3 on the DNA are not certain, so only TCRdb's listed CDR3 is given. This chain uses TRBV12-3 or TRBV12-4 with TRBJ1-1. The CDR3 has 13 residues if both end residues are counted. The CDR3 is CASSPAGKVHLVV.